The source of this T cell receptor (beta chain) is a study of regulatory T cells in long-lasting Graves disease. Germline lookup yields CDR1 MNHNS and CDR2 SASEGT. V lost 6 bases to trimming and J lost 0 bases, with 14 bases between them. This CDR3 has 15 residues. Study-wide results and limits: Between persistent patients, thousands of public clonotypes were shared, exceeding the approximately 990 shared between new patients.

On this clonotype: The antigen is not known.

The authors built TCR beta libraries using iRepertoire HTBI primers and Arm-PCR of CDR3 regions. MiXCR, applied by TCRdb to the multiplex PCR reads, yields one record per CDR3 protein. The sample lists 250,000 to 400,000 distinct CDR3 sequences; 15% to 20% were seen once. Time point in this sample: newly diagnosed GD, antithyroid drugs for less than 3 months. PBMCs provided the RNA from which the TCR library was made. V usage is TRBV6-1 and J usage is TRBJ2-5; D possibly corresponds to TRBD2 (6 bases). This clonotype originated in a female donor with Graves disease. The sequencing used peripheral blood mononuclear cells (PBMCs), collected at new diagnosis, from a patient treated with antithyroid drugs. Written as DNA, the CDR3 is TGTGCCAGCAGGACCCGGGACTCGTACCAAGAGACCCAGTACTTC. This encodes CASRTRDSYQETQYF.